The sequence of this T cell receptor (beta chain) was determined in a study of blood T cell repertoires in COVID-19. The germline gives CDR1 SGHAT, CDR2 FQDESV (reference sequence). The CDR3 spans 16 residues. J was trimmed by 14 bases and V by 7 bases; bases with no gene match: 23. Assay used: immunoSEQ multiplex PCR; TCRdb lists only in-frame clones, some missing. In the table there are roughly 150,000 clones, 79% of which are singletons. The chain uses TRBV11-1 and TRBJ2-3, with 8 nucleotides matching TRBD2. Sequencing used PBMCs or T cells enriched from blood (not recorded which). The receptor comes from a woman in her seventies in a cohort exposed to, infected with or recovered from COVID-19 (not recorded which). CDR3 loop: CASIQYAGTSNLLPYF. Written as DNA, the CDR3 is TGTGCCAGCATCCAATACGCCGGGACTAGTAATCTTTTGCCGTATTTT.